Listed below are T cell receptor beta chains from one sample, sequenced in a study of blood T cell repertoires in COVID-19. Data came from immunoSEQ multiplex PCR; TCRdb stores just in-frame clones and leaves some out. The repertoire holds over 200,000 clones, with roughly 88% as singletons. Specimen: peripheral blood. These receptors originate from a man aged 25 to 40 who had recovered from COVID-19. Both conserved end residues are trimmed from each CDR3. A D gene is named only where the DNA matches it firmly.

CDR3 | D | J | V
ASSREWTLYEQY | NA | TRBJ2-7 | TRBV11-2
ASSPNDRPGETQY | NA | TRBJ2-5 | TRBV18
ARGHIRDPTEAF | NA | TRBJ1-1 | TRBV12-5
ASGLTGNQPQH | NA | TRBJ1-5 | TRBV12-5
ASTPAGVSNQPQH | NA | TRBJ1-5 | TRBV28
ATSPTYTGSYT | NA | TRBJ1-2 | TRBV15
ASRYFGNSLSNYGYT | NA | TRBJ1-2 | TRBV5-6
ASSQVAGAYTGELF | NA | TRBJ2-2 | TRBV14
ASSQGELNTEAF | NA | TRBJ1-1 | TRBV3-1/TRBV3-2
ASSSLAGQGADYGYT | TRBD1 | TRBJ1-2 | TRBV7-9
ASSLRGGANVLT | NA | TRBJ2-6 | TRBV9
ASSIRPGTGNQPQH | TRBD1 | TRBJ1-5 | TRBV19
ASSHPAVSGGLRGETQY | TRBD2 | TRBJ2-5 | TRBV4-1
ASSTGTGLSETQY | TRBD1 | TRBJ2-5 | TRBV19
ASSALSVLSGANVLT | NA | TRBJ2-6 | TRBV9
AISGQGAGTGELF | TRBD1 | TRBJ2-2 | TRBV10-3
ASSVAVTDTEAF | NA | TRBJ1-1 | TRBV9
ASSPVAGFNQPQH | NA | TRBJ1-5 | TRBV5-1
ASSFGGFDEQF | NA | TRBJ2-1 | TRBV27
ASSPLTSGTGVEQY | TRBD1 | TRBJ2-7 | TRBV7-9
ASGSTALNTEAF | NA | TRBJ1-1 | TRBV7-2
ASSYSGGVDTQY | TRBD2 | TRBJ2-3 | TRBV6-5
ATSRDHPGLDTEAF | NA | TRBJ1-1 | TRBV15
ASSLWAGAVTEAF | NA | TRBJ1-1 | TRBV27
ASSFLGGGTDTQY | NA | TRBJ2-3 | TRBV11-2
ASTTSGQGVGELF | TRBD1 | TRBJ2-2 | TRBV4-2
ASSEGTGSLRAF | TRBD1 | TRBJ1-1 | TRBV7-9
ASSLPLAEAF | NA | TRBJ1-1 | TRBV12-3/TRBV12-4
ASSGGAGELF | TRBD2 | TRBJ2-2 | TRBV19
ASSLVAGRETQY | NA | TRBJ2-5 | TRBV7-7
ASSPRVAGELF | NA | TRBJ2-2 | TRBV3-1/TRBV3-2
ASSYSWRQELF | NA | TRBJ1-4 | TRBV6-2/TRBV6-3
AAGYNSPLH | NA | TRBJ1-6 | TRBV27
ASSPGTGGFETQY | TRBD1 | TRBJ2-5 | TRBV7-8
ASSVGRGPGNTEAF | NA | TRBJ1-1 | TRBV9
SVAGQGAKAF | TRBD1 | TRBJ1-1 | TRBV29-1
ATLRVETQY | NA | TRBJ2-5 | TRBV6-5
ASSPLAGPTVQF | TRBD2 | TRBJ2-1 | TRBV3-1/TRBV3-2
ASRRTGGLRTNEKLF | TRBD1 | TRBJ1-4 | TRBV19
ASSRSGTSGGTDTQY | TRBD2 | TRBJ2-3 | TRBV5-4
ASSIFRTANQPQH | NA | TRBJ1-5 | TRBV19
SVETGNNEQF | TRBD1 | TRBJ2-1 | TRBV29-1
ASSAGQGAFHEQY | TRBD1 | TRBJ2-7 | TRBV25-1
ASSPPDSSTNEKLF | NA | TRBJ1-4 | TRBV18